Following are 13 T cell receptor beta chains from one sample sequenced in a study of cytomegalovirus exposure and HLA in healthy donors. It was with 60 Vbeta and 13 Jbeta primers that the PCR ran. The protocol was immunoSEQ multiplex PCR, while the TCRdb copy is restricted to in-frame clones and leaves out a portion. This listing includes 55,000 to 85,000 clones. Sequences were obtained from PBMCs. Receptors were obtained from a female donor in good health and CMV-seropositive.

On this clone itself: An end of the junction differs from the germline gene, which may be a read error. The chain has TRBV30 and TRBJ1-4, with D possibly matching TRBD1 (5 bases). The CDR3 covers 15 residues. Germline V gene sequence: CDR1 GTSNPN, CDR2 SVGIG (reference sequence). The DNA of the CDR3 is TGTGCCGGGAGTGGGGACTTCCTTGGGAGTGAAAAACTGTTTTTT. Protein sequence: CAGSGDFLGSEKLFF.

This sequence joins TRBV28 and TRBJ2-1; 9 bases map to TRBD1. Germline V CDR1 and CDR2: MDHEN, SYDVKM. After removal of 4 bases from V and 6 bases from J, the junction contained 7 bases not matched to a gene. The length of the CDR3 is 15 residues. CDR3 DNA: TGTGCCAGCAGTTCCCCCGGGACAGGGCGCAATGAGCAGTTCTTC. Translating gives CASSSPGTGRNEQFF.

This chain's CDR3 is CASSPERDRARDGYTF. As DNA, the CDR3 is TGTGCCAGCAGTCCTGAAAGGGACAGAGCCAGGGATGGCTACACCTTC. This chain connects TRBV27 to TRBJ1-2, with 7 bases matching TRBD1. The V and J ends lost 5 bases and 6 bases, in that order; junction bases with no gene match: 15. CDR1 and CDR2 (germline): MNHEY, SMNVEV (reference sequence). CDR3 length: 16 amino acids.

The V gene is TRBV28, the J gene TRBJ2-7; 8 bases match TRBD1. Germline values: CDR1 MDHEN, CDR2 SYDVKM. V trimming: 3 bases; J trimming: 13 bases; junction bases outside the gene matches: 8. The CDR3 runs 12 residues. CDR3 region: CASSFLGTGLYF. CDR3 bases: TGTGCCAGCAGTTTTTTGGGGACAGGCCTATACTTC.

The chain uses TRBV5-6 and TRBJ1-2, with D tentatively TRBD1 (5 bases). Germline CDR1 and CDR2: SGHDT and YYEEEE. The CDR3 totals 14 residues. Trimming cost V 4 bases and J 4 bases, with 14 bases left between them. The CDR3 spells CASSPAGQVYGYTF. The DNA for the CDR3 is TGTGCCAGCAGCCCGGCCGGACAAGTCTATGGCTACACCTTC. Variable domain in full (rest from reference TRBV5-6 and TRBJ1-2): DAGVTQSPTHLIKTRGQQVTLRCSPKSGHDTVSWYQQALGQGPQFIFQYYEEEERQRGNFPDRFSGHQFPNYSSELNVNALLLGDSALYLCASSPAGQVYGYTFGSGTRLTVV.

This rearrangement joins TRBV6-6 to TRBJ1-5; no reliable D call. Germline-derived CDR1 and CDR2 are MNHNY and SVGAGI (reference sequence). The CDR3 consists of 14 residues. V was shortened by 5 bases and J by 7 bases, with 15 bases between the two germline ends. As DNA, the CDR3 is TGTGCCAGCAGTGTCGGTAGTCCCAAACAGCCCCAGCATTTT. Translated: CASSVGSPKQPQHF.

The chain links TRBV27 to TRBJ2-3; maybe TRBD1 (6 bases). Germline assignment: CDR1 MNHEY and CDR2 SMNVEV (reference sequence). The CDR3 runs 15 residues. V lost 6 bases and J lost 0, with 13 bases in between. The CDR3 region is CASRISGTSTDTQYF. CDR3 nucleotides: TGTGCCAGCAGAATTTCCGGGACAAGCACAGATACGCAGTATTTT.

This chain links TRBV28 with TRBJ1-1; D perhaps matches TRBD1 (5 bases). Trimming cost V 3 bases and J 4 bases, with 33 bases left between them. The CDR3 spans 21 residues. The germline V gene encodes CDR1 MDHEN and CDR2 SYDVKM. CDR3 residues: CASSFAPMKSDRPRGVTEAFF. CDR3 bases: TGTGCCAGCAGTTTCGCCCCCATGAAGAGTGATAGACCCCGGGGGGTCACTGAAGCTTTCTTT.

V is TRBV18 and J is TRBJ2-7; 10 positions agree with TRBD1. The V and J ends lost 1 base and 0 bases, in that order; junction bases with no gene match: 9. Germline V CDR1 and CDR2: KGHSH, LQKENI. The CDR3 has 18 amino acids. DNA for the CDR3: TGTGCCAGCTCACCACTGACAGGGGGCGGGTACGACTCCTACGAGCAGTACTTC. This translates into CASSPLTGGGYDSYEQYF. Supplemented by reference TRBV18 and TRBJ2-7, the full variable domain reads NAGVMQNPRHLVRRRGQEARLRCSPMKGHSHVYWYRQLPEEGLKFMVYLQKENIIDESGMPKERFSAEFPKEGPSILRIQQVVRGDSAAYFCASSPLTGGGYDSYEQYFGPGTRLTVT.

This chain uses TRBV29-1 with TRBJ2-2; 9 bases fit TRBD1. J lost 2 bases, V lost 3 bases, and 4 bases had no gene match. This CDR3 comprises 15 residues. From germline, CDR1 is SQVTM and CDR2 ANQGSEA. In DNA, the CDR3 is TGCAGCGTTGAGGAACAGGGGGCCAACACCGGGGAGCTGTTTTTT. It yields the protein CSVEEQGANTGELFF.

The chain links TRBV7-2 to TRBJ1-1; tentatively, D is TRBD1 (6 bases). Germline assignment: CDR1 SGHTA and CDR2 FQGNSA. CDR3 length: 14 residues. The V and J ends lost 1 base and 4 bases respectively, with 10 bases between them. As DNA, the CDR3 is TGTGCCAGCAGCTTAGAGGGGGGGATCACTGAAGCTTTCTTT. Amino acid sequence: CASSLEGGITEAFF.

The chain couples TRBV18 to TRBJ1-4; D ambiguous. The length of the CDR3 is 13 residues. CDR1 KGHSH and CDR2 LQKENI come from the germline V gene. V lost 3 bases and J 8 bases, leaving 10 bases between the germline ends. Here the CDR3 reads CASSPDSGEKLFF. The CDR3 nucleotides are TGTGCCAGCTCACCCGATTCGGGAGAAAAACTGTTTTTT.

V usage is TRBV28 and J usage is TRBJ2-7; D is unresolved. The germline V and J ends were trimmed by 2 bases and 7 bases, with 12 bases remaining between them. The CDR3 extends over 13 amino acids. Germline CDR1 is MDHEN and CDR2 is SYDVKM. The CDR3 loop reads CASSLPYYMEQYF. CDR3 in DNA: TGTGCCAGCAGTTTACCTTACTACATGGAGCAGTACTTC.